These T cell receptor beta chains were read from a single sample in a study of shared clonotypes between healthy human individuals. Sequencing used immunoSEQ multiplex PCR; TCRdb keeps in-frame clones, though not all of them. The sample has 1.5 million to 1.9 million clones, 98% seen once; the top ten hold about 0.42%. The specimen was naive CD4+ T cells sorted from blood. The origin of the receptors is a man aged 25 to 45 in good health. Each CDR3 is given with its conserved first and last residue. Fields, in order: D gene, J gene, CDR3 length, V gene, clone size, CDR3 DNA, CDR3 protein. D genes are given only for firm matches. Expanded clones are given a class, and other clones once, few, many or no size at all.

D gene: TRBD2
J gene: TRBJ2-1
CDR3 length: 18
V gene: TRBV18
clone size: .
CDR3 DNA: TGTGCCAGCATTTCCTCGGGGCTAGCGGGCAGTCTTGACAATGAGCAGTTCTTC
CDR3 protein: CASISSGLAGSLDNEQFF

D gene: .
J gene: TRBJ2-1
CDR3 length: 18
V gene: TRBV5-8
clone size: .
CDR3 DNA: TGTGCCAGCAGCTTGTTTCTTTCCGTACAGAGCTCCTACAATGAGCAGTTCTTC
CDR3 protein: CASSLFLSVQSSYNEQFF

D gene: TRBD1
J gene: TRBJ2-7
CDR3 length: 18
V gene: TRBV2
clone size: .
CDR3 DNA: TGTGCCAGCAGTGATCTTGTCTCCCTAGGGACAGGGGTGTACGAGCAGTACTTC
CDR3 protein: CASSDLVSLGTGVYEQYF

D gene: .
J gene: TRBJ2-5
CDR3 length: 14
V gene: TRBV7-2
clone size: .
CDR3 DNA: TGTGCCAGCAGCTTTGGTGCTCCAGGCGAGACCCAGTACTTC
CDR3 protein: CASSFGAPGETQYF

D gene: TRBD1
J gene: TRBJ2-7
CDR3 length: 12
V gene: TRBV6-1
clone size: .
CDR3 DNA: TGTGCCAGCACCTTACAGGGGTACGAGCAGTACTTC
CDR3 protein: CASTLQGYEQYF

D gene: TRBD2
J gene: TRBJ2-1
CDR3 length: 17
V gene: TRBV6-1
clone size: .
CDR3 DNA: TGTGCCAGCAGTGCTAGCGGGAGGCCGAGCTCCTACAATGAGCAGTTCTTC
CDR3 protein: CASSASGRPSSYNEQFF

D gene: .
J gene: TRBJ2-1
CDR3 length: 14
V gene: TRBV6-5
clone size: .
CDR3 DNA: TGTGCCAGCAGTTACTCTGGGACATGGAATGAGCAGTTCTTC
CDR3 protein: CASSYSGTWNEQFF

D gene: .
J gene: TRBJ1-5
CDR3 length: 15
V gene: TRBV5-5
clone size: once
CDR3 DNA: TGTGCCAGCACCCCCGACAGGAATAGCAATCAGCCCCAGCATTTT
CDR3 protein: CASTPDRNSNQPQHF

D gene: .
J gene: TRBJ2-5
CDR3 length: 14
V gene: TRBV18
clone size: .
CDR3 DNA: TGTGCCAGCTCATCCTCGGGGGCCCTGGGGACCCAGTACTTC
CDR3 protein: CASSSSGALGTQYF

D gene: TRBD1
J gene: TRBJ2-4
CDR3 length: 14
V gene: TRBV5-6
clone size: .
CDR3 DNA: TGTGCCAGCAGCCTGGACAGGGTCCTGTACATTCAGTACTTC
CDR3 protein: CASSLDRVLYIQYF

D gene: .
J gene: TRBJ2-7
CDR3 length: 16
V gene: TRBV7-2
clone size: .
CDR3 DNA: TGTGCCAGCAGCTTAGTACCTGTGGGCTTCTCTTACGAGCAGTACTTC
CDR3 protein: CASSLVPVGFSYEQYF

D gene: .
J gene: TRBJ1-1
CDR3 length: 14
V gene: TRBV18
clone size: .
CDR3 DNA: TGTGCCAGCTCACCTACGGGCAGCGAGCGTGAAGCTTTCTTT
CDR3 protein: CASSPTGSEREAFF

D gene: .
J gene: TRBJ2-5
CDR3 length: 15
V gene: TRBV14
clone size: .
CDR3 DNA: TGTGCCAGCAGTCAGTACTCGGGGTACCAAGAGACCCAGTACTTC
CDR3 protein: CASSQYSGYQETQYF

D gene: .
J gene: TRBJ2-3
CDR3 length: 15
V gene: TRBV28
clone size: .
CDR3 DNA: TGTGCCAGCAGTTTGGTGGGGCCCGGGAGCGGTACGCAGTATTTT
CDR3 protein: CASSLVGPGSGTQYF

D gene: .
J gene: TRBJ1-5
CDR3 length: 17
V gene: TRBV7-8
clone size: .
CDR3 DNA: TGTGCCAGCAGCTTATGGGGGGAAGGTCTTAGCAATCAGCCCCAGCATTTT
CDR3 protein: CASSLWGEGLSNQPQHF

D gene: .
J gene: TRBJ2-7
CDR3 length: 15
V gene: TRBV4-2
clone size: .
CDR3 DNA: TGTGCCAGCAGCCCTCCCGGGACGGTCCCCTACGAGCAGTACTTC
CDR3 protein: CASSPPGTVPYEQYF

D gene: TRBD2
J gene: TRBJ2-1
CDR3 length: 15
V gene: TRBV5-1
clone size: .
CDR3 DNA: TGCGCCACCGGGGCGGGACTAGCGGGAGCGGGGGAGCAGTTCTTC
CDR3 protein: CATGAGLAGAGEQFF

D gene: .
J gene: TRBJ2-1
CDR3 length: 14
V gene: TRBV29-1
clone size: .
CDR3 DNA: TGCAGCGTTGTGCCGCGGTTAGGAGGTGGTGAGCAGTTCTTC
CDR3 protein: CSVVPRLGGGEQFF

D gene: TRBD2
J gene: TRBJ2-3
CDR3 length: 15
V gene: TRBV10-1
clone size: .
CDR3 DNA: TGCGCCAGCAGCACCGGGACTAGCAGATCAGATACGCAGTATTTT
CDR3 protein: CASSTGTSRSDTQYF

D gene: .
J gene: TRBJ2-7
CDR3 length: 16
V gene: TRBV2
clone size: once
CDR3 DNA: TGTGCCAGCAGTGAAGGGACAACGGATGGCTCCTACGAGCAGTACTTC
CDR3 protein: CASSEGTTDGSYEQYF

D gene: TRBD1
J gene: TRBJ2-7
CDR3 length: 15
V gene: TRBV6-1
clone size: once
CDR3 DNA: TGTGCCAGCAGTGGTAGGGACAGGGGTTCCCTCGAGCAGTACTTC
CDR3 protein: CASSGRDRGSLEQYF

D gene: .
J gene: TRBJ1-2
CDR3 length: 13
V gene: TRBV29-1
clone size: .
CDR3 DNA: TGCAGCGTTAAGGGTGAGAGGGATCATGGCTACACCTTC
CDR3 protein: CSVKGERDHGYTF

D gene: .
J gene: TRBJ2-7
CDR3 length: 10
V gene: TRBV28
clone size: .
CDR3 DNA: TGTGCCACCAGCTCCTACGAGCAGTACTTC
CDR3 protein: CATSSYEQYF

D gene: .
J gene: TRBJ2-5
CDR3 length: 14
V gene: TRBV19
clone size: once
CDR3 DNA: TGTGCCAGTACCGGGTGGGGGGAAAGGGAGACCCAGTACTTC
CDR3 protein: CASTGWGERETQYF

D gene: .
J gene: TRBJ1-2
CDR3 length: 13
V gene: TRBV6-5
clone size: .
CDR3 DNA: TGTGCCAGCAGTTACGGGGAGGGATATGGCTACACCTTC
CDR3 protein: CASSYGEGYGYTF

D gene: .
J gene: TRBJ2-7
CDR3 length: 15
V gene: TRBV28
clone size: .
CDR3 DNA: TGTGCCAGCAGCTTGAGGGGTCTAAGGGCCTACGAGCAGTACTTC
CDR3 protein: CASSLRGLRAYEQYF

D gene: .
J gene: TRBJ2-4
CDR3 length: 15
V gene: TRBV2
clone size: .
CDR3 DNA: TGTGCCAGCAGGGCCCCCTCCCCCAGAGGGAACATTCAGTACTTC
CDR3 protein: CASRAPSPRGNIQYF

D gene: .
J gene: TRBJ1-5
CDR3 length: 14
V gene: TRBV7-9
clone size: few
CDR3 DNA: TGTGCCAGCAGCTTAACGGGGGGCAATCAGCCCCAGCATTTT
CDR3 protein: CASSLTGGNQPQHF

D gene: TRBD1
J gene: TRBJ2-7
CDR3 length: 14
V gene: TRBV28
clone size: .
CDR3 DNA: TGTGCCAGCAGTTCGTCCGGGACAGGGAGCGAGCAGTACTTC
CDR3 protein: CASSSSGTGSEQYF

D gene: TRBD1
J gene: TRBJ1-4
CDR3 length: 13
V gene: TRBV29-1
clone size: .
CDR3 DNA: TGCAGCGGGGGGGACAGGGGAAATGAAAAACTGTTTTTT
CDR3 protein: CSGGDRGNEKLFF

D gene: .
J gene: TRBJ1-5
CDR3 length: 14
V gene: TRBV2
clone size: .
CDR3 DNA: TGTGCCAGCACCGGGGAAGGAAACAATCAGCCCCAGCATTTT
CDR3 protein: CASTGEGNNQPQHF

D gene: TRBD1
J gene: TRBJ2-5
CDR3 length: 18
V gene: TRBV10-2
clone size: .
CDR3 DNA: TGCGCCAGCAGTCATACGGGACAGGGGATGGCCCCAAGAGAGACCCAGTACTTC
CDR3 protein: CASSHTGQGMAPRETQYF

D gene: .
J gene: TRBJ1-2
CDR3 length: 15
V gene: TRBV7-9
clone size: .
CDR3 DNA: TGTGCCAGCACCCAAGCAAGCTCTCTGAGCTATGGCTACACCTTC
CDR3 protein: CASTQASSLSYGYTF